This TCR beta chain was identified in a study of PD-1 blockade in classical Hodgkin lymphoma. Study outcomes and limitations: Before treatment, complete responders showed about the same diversity as newly diagnosed patients. Reports described newly diagnosed patients as having lower baseline TCR diversity than healthy donors. With respect to the repertoire differences, their causes, possibly disease activity or prior therapy, remain undefined.

After autologous stem cell transplantation all patients relapsed, and prior brentuximab vedotin exposure differed between cohorts. Researchers used magnetic negative selection to pull out pure CD4+ T cells from thawed PBMCs. CDR1 is LNHDA, CDR2 SQIVND, per germline (reference sequence). The CDR3 contains 13 residues. V lost 9 bases and J lost 5, with 16 bases in between. Concerning this clone: What it binds is unknown.

Generated by immunoSEQ multiplex PCR, the TCRdb table keeps only in-frame clones and is missing some. The sample lists 27,000 or so clones; 60% to 85% were seen once. This sequence joins TRBV19 and TRBJ1-1, with D unclear. The sequence was obtained from a human donor with classical Hodgkin lymphoma. The sequences come from CD4+ T cells from blood, collected at baseline. In DNA, the CDR3 is TGTGCCAGCAATCTCGGGGTAGGGACTGAAGCTTTCTTT. This translates into CASNLGVGTEAFF.